This entry concerns a single T cell receptor (beta chain). What it binds is unknown. TCRdb keeps only in-frame clones here, not all; method: immunoSEQ multiplex PCR. The sample contains about 29,000 clones, about 78% of which appear only once. This sample stems from a study of CD4 T cells in relation to SARS-CoV-2 and coronaviruses. Study information: ViraFEST: roughly ten-day antigen culture of PBMCs, then TCR beta CDR3 sequencing.

CD4+ T cells from unexposed donors were obtained before the COVID-19 pandemic (2011-2018). CD4+ T cells were isolated from the cells after less than 13 days of culture. As cell numbers allowed, unexposed-donor CD4+ T cells faced SARS-CoV-2 S/N and four cold-coronavirus spikes. Approximately 2 million PBMCs per well were cultured with about 9.8 IU/ml IL-2. With 3 bases removed from V and 7 bases from J, the gap between germline ends came to 6 bases. The CDR3 consists of 11 residues. CDR1 is MNHEY and CDR2 is SVGAGI in the germline V gene. The specimen sequenced was CD4+ T cells from PBMCs, cultured in vitro. The receptor was derived from a human donor in good health. This sequence joins TRBV6-5 and TRBJ1-1; D uncertain. The CDR3 here is CASSYRNEAFF. The CDR3 DNA reads as TGTGCCAGCAGTTATCGGAATGAAGCTTTCTTT.